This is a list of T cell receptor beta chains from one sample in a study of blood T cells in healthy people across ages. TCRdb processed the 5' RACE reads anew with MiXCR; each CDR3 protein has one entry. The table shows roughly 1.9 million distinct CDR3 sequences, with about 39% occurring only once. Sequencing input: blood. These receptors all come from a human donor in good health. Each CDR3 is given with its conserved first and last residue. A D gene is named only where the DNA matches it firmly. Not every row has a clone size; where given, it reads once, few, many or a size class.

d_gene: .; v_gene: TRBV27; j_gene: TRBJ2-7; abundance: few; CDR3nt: TGTGCCAGCAGTTTAACTGCCCTCCCTCGGGAGCAGTACTTC; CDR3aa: CASSLTALPREQYF
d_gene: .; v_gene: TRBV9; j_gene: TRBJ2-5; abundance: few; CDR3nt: TGTGCCAGCAGCGTAGGCGTCAGCCAAGAGACCCAGTACTTC; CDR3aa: CASSVGVSQETQYF
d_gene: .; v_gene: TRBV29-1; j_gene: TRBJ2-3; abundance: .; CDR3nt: TGCGGCGTTGTGGGTAACACAGATACGCAGTATTTT; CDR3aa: CGVVGNTDTQYF
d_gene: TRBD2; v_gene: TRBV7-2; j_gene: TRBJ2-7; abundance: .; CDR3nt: TGTGCCAGCAGCTCCCAGGCTAGCGGGGGGGTAGGTGGCTCCTACGAGCAGTACTTC; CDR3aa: CASSSQASGGVGGSYEQYF
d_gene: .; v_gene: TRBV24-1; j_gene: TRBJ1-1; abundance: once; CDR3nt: TGTGCCACCAGCAGCCAGATGAACACTGAAGCTTTCTTT; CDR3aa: CATSSQMNTEAFF
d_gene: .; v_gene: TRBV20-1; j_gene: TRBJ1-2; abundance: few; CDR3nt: TGCAGTGCACCTCCCCGGTCTCCGGGTGGCTACACCTTC; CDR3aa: CSAPPRSPGGYTF
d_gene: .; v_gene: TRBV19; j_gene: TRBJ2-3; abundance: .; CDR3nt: TGTGCCAGTAGTATGACGGGGGGCCGAGATACGCAGTATTTT; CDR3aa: CASSMTGGRDTQYF
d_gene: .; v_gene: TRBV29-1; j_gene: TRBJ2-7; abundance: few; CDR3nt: TGCAGCATTGGGGGGGGCGGTGCCTACGAGCAGTACTTC; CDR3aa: CSIGGGGAYEQYF
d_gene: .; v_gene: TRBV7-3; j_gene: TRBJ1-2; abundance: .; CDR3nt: TGTGCCAGCAGCTTCGAGGGCGGCTCCTACACCTTC; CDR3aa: CASSFEGGSYTF
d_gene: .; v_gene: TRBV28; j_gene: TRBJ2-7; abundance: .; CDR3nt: TGTGCCAGCAACGATATGGGTACCTACGAGCAGTACTTC; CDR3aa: CASNDMGTYEQYF
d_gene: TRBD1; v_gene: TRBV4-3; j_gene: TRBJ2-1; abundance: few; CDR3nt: TGCGCCAGCAGCCAAGATTTAGGGGGCGGTGAGCAGTTCTTC; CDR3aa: CASSQDLGGGEQFF
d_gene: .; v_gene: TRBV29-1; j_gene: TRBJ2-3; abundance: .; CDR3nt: TGCAGCACTCTTACAGATACGCAGTATTTT; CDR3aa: CSTLTDTQYF
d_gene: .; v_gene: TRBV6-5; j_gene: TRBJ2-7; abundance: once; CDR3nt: TGTGCCAGCAGCCCCGGTAAACCCTACGAGCAGTACTTC; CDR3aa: CASSPGKPYEQYF
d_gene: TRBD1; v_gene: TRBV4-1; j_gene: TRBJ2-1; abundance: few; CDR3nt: TGCGCCAGCAGCCAAGAACAGGGGCGCAGGAATGAGCAGTTCTTC; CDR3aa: CASSQEQGRRNEQFF
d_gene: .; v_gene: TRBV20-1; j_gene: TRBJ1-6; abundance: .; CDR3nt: TGCAGTGCTTCCCGGCTCGAATCACCCCTCCACTTT; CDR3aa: CSASRLESPLHF
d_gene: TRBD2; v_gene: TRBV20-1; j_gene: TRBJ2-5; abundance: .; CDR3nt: TGCAGTGCTAGAGATCCGCGGGGGCAAGAGACCCAGTACTTC; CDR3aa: CSARDPRGQETQYF
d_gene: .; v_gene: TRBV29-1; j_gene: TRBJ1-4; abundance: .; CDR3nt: TGCAGCGTTGAGACAGCAACTAATGAAAAACTGTTTTTT; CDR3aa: CSVETATNEKLFF
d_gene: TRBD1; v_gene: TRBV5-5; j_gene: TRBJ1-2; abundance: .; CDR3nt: TGTGCCAGCAGCTATAGGACAGGGAGCAGTAACTATGGCTGCACCTTC; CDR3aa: CASSYRTGSSNYGCTF
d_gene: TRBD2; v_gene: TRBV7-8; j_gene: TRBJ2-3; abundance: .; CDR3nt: TGTGCCAGCAGCTTAGATGGGAGTAGCGGGGCCCCGGGAGATACGCAGTATTTT; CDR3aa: CASSLDGSSGAPGDTQYF
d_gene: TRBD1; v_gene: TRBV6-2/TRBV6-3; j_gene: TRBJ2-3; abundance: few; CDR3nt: TGTGCCAGCAGTTACTCTCCGGACAGGGTACGCACAGATACGCAGTATTTT; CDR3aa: CASSYSPDRVRTDTQYF
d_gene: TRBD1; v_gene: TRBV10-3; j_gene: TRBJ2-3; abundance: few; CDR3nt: TGTGCCATCAGTGCGGGACAGGGAGGCACAACAGATACGCAGTATTTT; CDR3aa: CAISAGQGGTTDTQYF
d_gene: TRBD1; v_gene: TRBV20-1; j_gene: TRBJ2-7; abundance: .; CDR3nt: TGCAGTGCTTTCCGGGACAGGGACGATGAGCAGTACTTC; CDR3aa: CSAFRDRDDEQYF
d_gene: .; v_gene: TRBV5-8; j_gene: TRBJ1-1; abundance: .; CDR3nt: TGTGCCAGCAGCTTGGTGGGATGGGGGATCGTTGGAGCTTTCTTT; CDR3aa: CASSLVGWGIVGAFF
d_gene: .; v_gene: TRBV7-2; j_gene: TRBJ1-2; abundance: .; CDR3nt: TGTGCCAGCGCTCTCCTTTCTAACTATGGCTACACCTTC; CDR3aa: CASALLSNYGYTF
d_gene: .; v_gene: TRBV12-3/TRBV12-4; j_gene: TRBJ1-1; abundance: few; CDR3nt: TGTGCCAGCAGTTTTAGGCAGAGTAAGAACACTGAAGCTTTCTTT; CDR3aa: CASSFRQSKNTEAFF
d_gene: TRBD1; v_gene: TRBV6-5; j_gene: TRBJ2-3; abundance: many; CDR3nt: TGTGCCAGCAGTTACTTTGAGGGGGCCGGCACAGATACGCAGTATTTT; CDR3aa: CASSYFEGAGTDTQYF
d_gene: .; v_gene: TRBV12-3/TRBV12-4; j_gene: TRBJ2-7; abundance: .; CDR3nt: TGTGCCAGCAGTTTAAGGCAGGGGCAAATAAACGAGCAGTACTTC; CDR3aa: CASSLRQGQINEQYF
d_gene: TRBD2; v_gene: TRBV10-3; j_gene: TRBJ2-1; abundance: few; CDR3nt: TGTGCCATCAACAACCCCGGGACTAGCGTTGTGGATGAGCAGTTCTTC; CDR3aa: CAINNPGTSVVDEQFF
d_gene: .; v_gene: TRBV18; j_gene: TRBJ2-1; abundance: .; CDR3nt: TGTGCCAGCTCACCACAGTCGGGGGCCCAGACTTACAATGAGCAGTTCTTC; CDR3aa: CASSPQSGAQTYNEQFF
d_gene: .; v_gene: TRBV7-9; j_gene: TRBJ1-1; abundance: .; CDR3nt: TGTGCCAGCACCGCCTCCAGGGGCGTTGGGGAAAAAGCTTTCTTT; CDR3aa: CASTASRGVGEKAFF
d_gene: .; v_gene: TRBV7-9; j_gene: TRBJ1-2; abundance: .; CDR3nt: TGTGCCAGCAGCTTACTTGGAGGGGAGGACTATGACTACACCTTC; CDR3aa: CASSLLGGEDYDYTF
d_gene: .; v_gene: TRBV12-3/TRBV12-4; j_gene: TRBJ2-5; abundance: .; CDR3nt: TGTGCCAGCAGTCCCATCCACGGGGGTGGAGTGGAGACCCAGTACTTC; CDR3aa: CASSPIHGGGVETQYF
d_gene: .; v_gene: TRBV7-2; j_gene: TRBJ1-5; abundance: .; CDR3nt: TGTGCCAGCAGCTTAAGGGGTCAGGTCAATCAGCCCCAGCATTTT; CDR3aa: CASSLRGQVNQPQHF
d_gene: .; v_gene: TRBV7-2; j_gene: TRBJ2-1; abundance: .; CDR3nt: TGTGCCAGCAGCCTCACCGGGACAATCTACAATGAGCAGTTCTTC; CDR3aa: CASSLTGTIYNEQFF
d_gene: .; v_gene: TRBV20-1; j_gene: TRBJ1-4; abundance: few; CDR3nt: TGCAGTGCTAGAGTGTTTTCAGTACAGGGACCAAGAAGTGAAAAACTGTTTTTT; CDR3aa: CSARVFSVQGPRSEKLFF
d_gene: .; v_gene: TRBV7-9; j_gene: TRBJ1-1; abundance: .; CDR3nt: TGTGCCAGCAGCTCACAGAGGGCGGACACTGAAGCTTTCTTT; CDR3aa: CASSSQRADTEAFF
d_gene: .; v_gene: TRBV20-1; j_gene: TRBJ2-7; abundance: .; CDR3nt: TGCAGTGACGCACCCCACCCTTCTTACGAGCAGTACTTC; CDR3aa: CSDAPHPSYEQYF
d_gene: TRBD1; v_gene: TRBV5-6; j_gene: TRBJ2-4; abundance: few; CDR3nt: TGTGCCAGCAGCTTGGGGACAGGGAGAAATGGGAACATTCAGTACTTC; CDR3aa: CASSLGTGRNGNIQYF
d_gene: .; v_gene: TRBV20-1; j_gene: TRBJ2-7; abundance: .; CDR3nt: TGCAGTGCTACCCTGGTAGGCTACGAGCAGTACTTC; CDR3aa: CSATLVGYEQYF
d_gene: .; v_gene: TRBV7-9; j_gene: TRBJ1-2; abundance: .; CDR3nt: TGTGCCAGCAGCCACGGGGGCCCTAGGGGCTACACCTTC; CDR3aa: CASSHGGPRGYTF
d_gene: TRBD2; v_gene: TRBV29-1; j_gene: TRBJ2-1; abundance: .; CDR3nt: TGCAGCGTTGTGGCTAGCGGGAACAATGAGCAGTTCTTC; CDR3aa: CSVVASGNNEQFF
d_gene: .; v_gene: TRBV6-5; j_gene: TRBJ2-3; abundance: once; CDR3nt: TGTGCCAGCACTCCCGGGACTCCCCGGAACACAGATACGCAGTATTTT; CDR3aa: CASTPGTPRNTDTQYF
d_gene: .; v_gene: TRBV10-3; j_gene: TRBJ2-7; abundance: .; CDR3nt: TGTGCCATCAGTGAGTCCCCCTCCTACGAGCGGTACTTC; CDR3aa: CAISESPSYERYF
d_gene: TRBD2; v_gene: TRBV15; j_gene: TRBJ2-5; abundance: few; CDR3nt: TGTGCCACCAGCAGAGCTGCGGGGGTGGAGACCCAGTACTTC; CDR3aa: CATSRAAGVETQYF
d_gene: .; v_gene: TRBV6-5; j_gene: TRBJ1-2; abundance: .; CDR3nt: TGTGCCAGCAGTCCGCAGCGGATAGCCTTCTATGGCTACACCTTC; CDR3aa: CASSPQRIAFYGYTF
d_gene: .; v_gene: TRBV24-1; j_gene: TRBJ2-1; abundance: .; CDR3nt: TGTGCCACCAGTGATTTTAGAGGGACGGGAGAAGAGCAGTTCTTC; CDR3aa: CATSDFRGTGEEQFF
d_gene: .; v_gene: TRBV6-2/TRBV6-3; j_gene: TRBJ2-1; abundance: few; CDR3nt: TGTGCCAGCAGTTCAGCTAGCGCATACAATGAGCAGTTCTTC; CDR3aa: CASSSASAYNEQFF
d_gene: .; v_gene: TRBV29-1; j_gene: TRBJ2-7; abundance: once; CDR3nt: TGCAGCGTTGAAGCCCTGGGCGAGCAGTACTTC; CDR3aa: CSVEALGEQYF
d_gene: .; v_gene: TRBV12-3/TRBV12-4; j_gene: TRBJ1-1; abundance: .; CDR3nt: TGTGCCAGCAATGTTTTGGGGACACTAGGGAACACTGAAGCTTTCTTT; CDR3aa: CASNVLGTLGNTEAFF
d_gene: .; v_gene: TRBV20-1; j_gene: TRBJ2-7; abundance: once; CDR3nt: TGCAGTGCTAGAGCGGCGATCAAAGGGAACGAGCAGTACTTC; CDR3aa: CSARAAIKGNEQYF
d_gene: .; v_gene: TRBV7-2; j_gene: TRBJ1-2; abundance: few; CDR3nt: TGTGCCAGCAGCTTAGATTTGGCGGGCTACACCTTC; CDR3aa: CASSLDLAGYTF
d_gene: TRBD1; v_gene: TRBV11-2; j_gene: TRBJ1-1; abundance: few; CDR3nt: TGTGCCAGCCGCGAAACAGGGACAGGGAACACTGAAGCTTTCTTT; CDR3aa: CASRETGTGNTEAFF
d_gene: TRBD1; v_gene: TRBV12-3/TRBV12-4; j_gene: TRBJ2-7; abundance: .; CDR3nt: TGTGCCAGCAGTCACACCTACGACAGGGGGCATTACGAGCAGTACTTC; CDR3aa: CASSHTYDRGHYEQYF